The next 9 T cell receptor beta chains were all read from a single sample in a study of shared clonotypes between healthy human individuals. TCRdb's copy holds only in-frame clones and misses some; the assay was immunoSEQ multiplex PCR. The sample shows around 2.3 million clones, nearly 97% of them seen only once. The sequencing input was naive CD4+ T cells sorted from blood. Subset defined: CD45RA+ positively selected. These receptors originate from a man between 18 and 29 years old in good health.

The J gene is TRBJ2-7, the V gene TRBV9, with 7 bases identical to TRBD2. The trim removed 4 bases at V and 7 bases at J, leaving 17 bases unmatched. The germline gives CDR1 SGDLS, CDR2 YYNGEE. This CDR3 comprises 16 residues. This CDR3 is CASSPGTTRGLGEQYF. CDR3 DNA sequence: TGTGCCAGCAGCCCCGGGACTACCCGCGGTCTGGGGGAGCAGTACTTC. The full variable domain, in which reference TRBV9 and TRBJ2-7 provide the parts outside the CDR3, is DSGVTQTPKHLITATGQRVTLRCSPRSGDLSVYWYQQSLDQGLQFLIQYYNGEERAKGNILERFSAQQFPDLHSELNLSSLELGDSALYFCASSPGTTRGLGEQYFGPGTRLTVT.

The chain couples TRBV4-1 to TRBJ2-1, with 13 bases matching TRBD2. Per the germline V gene, CDR1 is MGHRA and CDR2 is YSYEKL. The CDR3 is made up of 16 amino acids. V gave up 5 bases and J gave up 8 bases; unmatched junction bases: 9. CDR3 sequence (DNA): TGCGCCAGCAGCACATCCGGGACTAGCGGGGTGGATGAGCAGTTCTTC. Its protein product is CASSTSGTSGVDEQFF.

This chain joins TRBV21-1 and TRBJ1-1; the listed D gene, TRBD1, was not tested against the DNA. TRBV21-1 represents a pseudogene. The CDR3 has 15 amino acids. CDR3 region: CASSSLGQGGTEAFF. The CDR3 DNA is TGTGCCAGCAGCTCCCTTGGGCAGGGTGGCACTGAAGCTTTCTTT.

In its sample, this clone was seen once. The rearrangement links TRBV28 to TRBJ2-7; D could derive from TRBD1 or TRBD2 (6 bases each). Deletions cut 4 bases from V and 1 base from J, with 14 bases between. The CDR3 contains 15 residues. Germline V gene sequence: CDR1 MDHEN, CDR2 SYDVKM. The chain's CDR3 is CASSSGAGFSYEQYF. The CDR3 DNA sequence: TGTGCCAGCAGTTCGGGGGCGGGATTTTCCTACGAGCAGTACTTC.

This clone appeared a single time. The chain carries TRBV7-2 and TRBJ2-3; 9 bases fit TRBD2. With V trimmed by 3 bases and J by 4 bases, 5 bases remained unmatched. The CDR3 sequence is 15 residues long. Germline CDR1 reads SGHTA; CDR2 reads FQGNSA. Written as DNA, the CDR3 is TGTGCCAGCAGCTTGGCTAGCGGGACCTCAGATACGCAGTATTTT. It codes for CASSLASGTSDTQYF.

This chain uses TRBV6-5 with TRBJ1-2, with 7 bases matching TRBD1. The V segment lost 6 bases and the J segment 4 bases; nucleotides outside the gene matches: 8. Germline V lookup: CDR1 MNHEY, CDR2 SVGAGI. The CDR3 spans 14 residues. The CDR3 DNA follows: TGTGCCAGCAGCGGGGACAGATCTATCTATGGCTACACCTTC. It is translated as CASSGDRSIYGYTF.

This clone was counted between two and nine times. Distinct nucleotide sequences in the sample also encode this CDR3. This chain uses TRBV7-9 with TRBJ1-1, with 7 bases matching TRBD1. J was trimmed by 0 bases and V by 3 bases; bases with no gene match: 1. Germline loops: CDR1 SEHNR, CDR2 FQNEAQ (reference sequence). The CDR3 consists of 14 residues. CDR3 region: CASSLGQLNTEAFF. DNA of the CDR3: TGTGCCAGCAGCTTGGGACAGTTGAACACTGAAGCTTTCTTT.

The chain employs TRBV6-1 and TRBJ1-4, with a weak D call TRBD1 (5 bases). Deletions cut 4 bases from V and 4 bases from J, with 13 bases between. Germline V gene data show CDR1 as MNHNS and CDR2 as SASEGT. The CDR3 runs to 15 residues. Written as DNA, the CDR3 is TGTGCCAGCAGTGGGCCGGGACCCTTTAATGAAAAACTGTTTTTT. Amino acid sequence: CASSGPGPFNEKLFF.

This chain uses TRBV14 with TRBJ2-7, with 9 bases matching TRBD1. J gave up 7 bases and V 4 bases, and 5 bases lay outside the gene matches. CDR3 length: 13 residues. The germline V gene has CDR1 SGHDN and CDR2 FVKESK. CDR3 residues: CASSRTGVREQYF. The DNA of the CDR3 is TGTGCCAGCAGCCGGACAGGGGTTAGAGAGCAGTACTTC.